The 30 T cell receptor beta chains reported below all come from one sample, sequenced in a study of T cells in women clearing cervical HPV infection (dated 2018 in TCRdb). The library was produced with the immunoSEQ multiplex PCR assay. Sourced from immuneACCESS, this table was stored by TCRdb with only in-frame sequences that have V and J called. A share of the clones is absent; for the studies checked, an unresolved V gene accounts for under half, and the remainder has no known explanation. The record for this sample contains about 35,000 clones. The ten largest clones add up to 5.5% to 8% of the sample. Sequencing input: blood buffy coat. These receptors were obtained from a woman between 18 and 75 years old with a cervical HPV16 infection that either progressed to CIN3+ or cleared (not recorded which).

A word on this clone: The read falls 3 residues short of the CDR3 end, and the missing part is taken from the germline J gene. The chain has TRBV12-3 or TRBV12-4 and TRBJ1-1; 7 bases fit TRBD1. The CDR3 is 11 residues long. CDR3 DNA, as far as it was read: TGTGCCAGCAGTGACAGGGTGGTG. This gives the protein CASSDRVV. The whole CDR3 is CASSDRVVAFF.

This clone is medium-sized by frequency. The read comes to an end 3 residues before the CDR3 does, leaving the germline J gene to fill in the end. The chain uses TRBV18 and TRBJ2-5; 8 nucleotides match TRBD2. The CDR3 runs 15 residues. Trimming removed 5 bases from V and 5 bases from J; junction bases left unmatched: 10. Looked up from germline, CDR1 is KGHSH and CDR2 is LQKENI. Incomplete CDR3 DNA: TGTGCCAGCTCAACTAGAGCGGGAGTACAGGAGACC. It codes for CASSTRAGVQET. The whole CDR3 region reads CASSTRAGVQETQYF.

About this clone: From the germline J gene comes the end of the CDR3, since the read stops 3 residues before it. This chain links TRBV7-3 with TRBJ2-3, with a weak D call TRBD2 (6 bases). The germline V gene has CDR1 SGHTA and CDR2 FQGTGA. The CDR3 has 14 amino acids. V was cut by 1 base and J by 2 bases, with 7 bases left in between. CDR3: CASSLRGDTDTQYF. The covered CDR3 bases are TGTGCCAGCAGCTTAAGGGGGGACACAGATACG.

A word on this clone: The read ends 3 residues shy of where the CDR3 ends; the end is completed using the germline J gene. The chain has TRBV7-9 and TRBJ1-3; possibly TRBD1 for D (5 bases). The CDR3 consists of 13 residues. Between the trimmed V and J ends, which lost 4 bases and 4 bases, there was a span of 8 bases. Germline CDR1 is SEHNR and CDR2 is FQNEAQ (reference sequence). The part of the CDR3 DNA that was read is TGTGCCAGCAGCTCACAGGCGGGAAACACC. This codes for CASSSQAGNT. The entire CDR3 is CASSSQAGNTIYF.

A word on this clone: Coverage ceases 3 residues before the CDR3 finishes, and the germline J gene fills in the end. V is TRBV19 and J is TRBJ1-1; possibly TRBD1 for D (5 bases). CDR3 length equals 16 residues. V lost 6 bases and J lost 2, with 19 bases in between. Germline values: CDR1 LNHDA, CDR2 SQIVND (reference sequence). CDR3 loop: CASSAAEGQENTEAFF. CDR3 bases read: TGTGCCAGTAGCGCCGCGGAGGGGCAGGAAAACACTGAA.

Comment on this clone: The read terminates 3 residues ahead of where the CDR3 ends, so the germline J gene completes it. The chain uses TRBV5-6 and TRBJ2-3; no reliable D call. CDR3 length: 14 residues. From germline, CDR1 is SGHDT and CDR2 YYEEEE. The V end was cut by 3 bases, the J end by 3 bases, with 11 bases between. CDR3 loop: CASSSPLETDTQYF. The sequenced part of the CDR3 DNA is TGTGCCAGCAGCTCGCCGCTAGAGACAGATACG.

Note on this clone: From the germline J gene comes the end of the CDR3, since the read stops 3 residues before it. The chain carries TRBV2 and TRBJ2-5; tentative D call: TRBD1 (6 bases). CDR1 and CDR2 from the germline V gene are SNHLY and FYNNEI. The CDR3 is made up of 12 amino acids. CDR3 sequence reads: CASRQGSDTQYF. Partial CDR3 DNA: TGTGCCAGCAGGCAGGGGTCAGATACC.

For this clone: The read falls 3 residues short of the CDR3 end, and the missing part is taken from the germline J gene. V usage is TRBV19 and J usage is TRBJ2-7, with a possible D match to TRBD2 (5 bases). The germline V and J ends were trimmed by 3 bases and 6 bases, with 15 bases remaining between them. The CDR3 runs to 14 residues. Per the germline V gene, CDR1 is LNHDA and CDR2 is SQIVND (reference sequence). The sequenced part of the CDR3 DNA is TGTGCCAGTAGTATTACTCTTTTCGAGGGCGAG. Translation: CASSITLFEGE. In full, the CDR3 reads CASSITLFEGEQYF. The full variable domain, with the rest looked up from reference TRBV19 and TRBJ2-7, is DGGITQSPKYLFRKEGQNVTLSCEQNLNHDAMYWYRQDPGQGLRLIYYSQIVNDFQKGDIAEGYSVSREKKESFPLTVTSAQKNPTAFYLCASSITLFEGEQYFGPGTRLTVT.

To note about this clone: The read gets to within 3 residues of the CDR3 end, and the germline J gene fills in the rest. V usage is TRBV30 and J usage is TRBJ2-2, with 8 positions matching TRBD2. The length of the CDR3 is 14 residues. CDR1 is GTSNPN and CDR2 is SVGIG in the germline V gene (reference sequence). V lost 2 bases and J lost 6; bases outside the gene matches: 5. The CDR3 bases that were read are TGTGCCTGGAGTAGGCTAGCGGGCCCCGGGGAG. It codes for CAWSRLAGPGE. From start to end, the CDR3 is CAWSRLAGPGELFF. Using reference TRBV30 and TRBJ2-2 for the parts outside the CDR3, the full variable domain is SQTIHQWPATLVQPVGSPLSLECTVEGTSNPNLYWYRQAAGRGLQLLFYSVGIGQISSEVPQNLSASRPQDRQFILSSKKLLLSDSGFYLCAWSRLAGPGELFFGEGSRLTVL.

In regard to this clone: The missing CDR3 end, 3 residues past where the read stops, is filled in from the germline J gene. This chain joins TRBV20-1 and TRBJ2-2, with D hard to call. Germline CDR1 is DFQATT and CDR2 is SNEGSKA (reference sequence). V was pared by 3 bases and J by 2 bases, with 10 bases between. CDR3 length equals 14 residues. CDR3 sequence: CSARRQTNTGELFF. CDR3 DNA (partial): TGCAGTGCTAGGAGGCAGACTAACACCGGGGAG.

With regard to this clone: With the read ending 3 residues before the CDR3 end, the germline J gene is used to fill in that end. The rearrangement joins TRBV20-1 to TRBJ2-1; 9 bases are a match to TRBD2. CDR3 length: 15 residues. J was trimmed by 5 bases and V by 1 base; bases with no gene match: 6. CDR1 is DFQATT, CDR2 SNEGSKA, per germline (reference sequence). The sequenced part of the CDR3 DNA is TGCAGTGCTAGAGTTAGCGGGGGCCCTCACAATGAG. Translating it yields CSARVSGGPHNE. The whole CDR3 protein is CSARVSGGPHNEQFF.

Worth noting for this clone: The read falls 3 residues short of the CDR3 end, and the missing part is taken from the germline J gene. The chain links TRBV6-2 or TRBV6-3 to TRBJ2-2, with D possibly matching TRBD2 (7 bases). The ends were cut back, 6 bases at V and 5 bases at J, with 19 bases in the middle. The CDR3 has 16 residues. Germline CDR1 is MNHEY and CDR2 is SVGEGT. This CDR3 is CASSPGGRELTGELFF. CDR3 DNA (partial): TGTGCCAGCAGCCCGGGGGGCCGGGAGCTGACCGGGGAG.

CDR3 DNA, as far as it was read: TGTGCCAGCAGTGAACGTGGTCAGATCCAAGAGACC. The encoded protein is CASSERGQIQET. The whole CDR3 protein reads CASSERGQIQETQYF. The chain employs TRBV2 and TRBJ2-5; the D is unclear. The read falls 3 residues short of the CDR3 end, and the missing part is taken from the germline J gene. V gave up 2 bases and J gave up 1 base, with 11 bases separating them. Looked up from germline, CDR1 is SNHLY and CDR2 is FYNNEI. The CDR3 sequence is 15 residues long.

Comment on this clone: The read halts 3 residues ahead of the CDR3 end, with the missing end drawn from the germline J gene. The gene calls are TRBV7-9 and TRBJ2-1; D perhaps matches TRBD2 (6 bases). This CDR3 contains 13 residues. The V end was cut by 5 bases, the J end by 8 bases, with 13 bases between. Looked up from germline, CDR1 is SEHNR and CDR2 is FQNEAQ (reference sequence). The CDR3: CASSPASVDEQFF. Partial CDR3 DNA: TGTGCCAGCAGCCCCGCTAGCGTCGATGAG.

The sequenced CDR3 bases are TGTGCCAGCAGCTTAAGGGTGGGGGGAAACACAGATACG. It yields the protein CASSLRVGGNTDT. The whole CDR3 reads CASSLRVGGNTDTQYF. The chain carries TRBV7-3 and TRBJ2-3, with TRBD2 as a possible D gene (6 bases). The read ends 3 residues early relative to the CDR3; the germline J gene fills the gap. The CDR3 spans 16 residues. Trimming cost V 1 base and J 2 bases, with 13 bases left between them. Germline CDR1 reads SGHTA; CDR2 reads FQGTGA. Combining the CDR3 with reference TRBV7-3 and TRBJ2-3 gives the whole variable domain GAGVSQTPSNKVTEKGKYVELRCDPISGHTALYWYRQSLGQGPEFLIYFQGTGAADDSGLPNDRFFAVRPEGSVSTLKIQRTERGDSAVYLCASSLRVGGNTDTQYFGPGTRLTVL.

A word on this clone: The read ends 3 residues shy of where the CDR3 ends; the end is completed using the germline J gene. The chain combines TRBV7-9 with TRBJ2-7; TRBD2 is a possible D gene (6 bases). The germline V gene encodes CDR1 SEHNR and CDR2 FQNEAQ (reference sequence). The CDR3 extends over 14 amino acids. V lost 5 bases, J lost 4 bases, and 15 bases lay in between. CDR3 DNA, as far as it was read: TGTGCCAGCAGCCATAGTATGGAGGGGTACGAG. Encoded protein: CASSHSMEGYE. The whole CDR3 sequence reads CASSHSMEGYEQYF.

In regard to this clone: The read halts 3 residues ahead of the CDR3 end, with the missing end drawn from the germline J gene. The rearrangement links TRBV5-1 to TRBJ2-2; 7 bases agree with TRBD1. The CDR3 totals 14 residues. In germline, CDR1 is SGHRS, CDR2 YFSETQ. V lost 3 bases, J lost 6 bases, and 5 bases stayed unmatched. The CDR3 here is CASSSPDRAGELFF. CDR3 bases read: TGCGCCAGCAGCTCCCCTGACAGGGCCGGGGAG.

The chain's CDR3 is CASSTGFDGYTF. CDR3 DNA, as far as it was read: TGTGCCAGTTCTACGGGGTTCGATGGC. The V and J genes are TRBV19 and TRBJ1-2; D is uncertain. The missing CDR3 end, 3 residues past where the read stops, is filled in from the germline J gene. Germline CDR1 LNHDA, CDR2 SQIVND (reference sequence). The CDR3 runs 12 residues. Trimming removed 8 bases from V and 6 bases from J, with 13 bases in between.

Notes on this clone: Relative to the germline gene, one junction end is altered; a read error may explain this. The read is 3 residues too short to cover the CDR3 end, so that end is filled in from the germline J gene. This chain connects TRBV5-6 to TRBJ2-1; no firm D call. Germline V lookup: CDR1 SGHDT, CDR2 YYEEEE. The CDR3 has 12 residues. This CDR3 is CASSLYYDEQFF. CDR3 DNA (partial): TGTGCCAGCAGCTTATACTACGATGAG. Together with reference TRBV5-6 and TRBJ2-1, the CDR3 gives the full variable domain: DAGVTQSPTHLIKTRGQQVTLRCSPKSGHDTVSWYQQALGQGPQFIFQYYEEEERQRGNFPDRFSGHQFPNYSSELNVNALLLGDSALYLCASSLYYDEQFFGPGTRLTVL.

In regard to this clone: From the germline J gene comes the end of the CDR3, since the read stops 3 residues before it. This chain links TRBV28 with TRBJ1-6, with 12 nucleotides matching TRBD1. Germline V gene lookup returns CDR1 MDHEN and CDR2 SYDVKM. This CDR3 has 16 residues. V shed 5 bases and J 8 bases; nucleotides not matched to a gene: 7. The CDR3 loop is CASSTPGQGAYSPLHF. Incomplete CDR3 DNA: TGTGCCAGCAGTACACCGGGACAGGGGGCCTATTCACCC. The full variable domain, in which reference TRBV28 and TRBJ1-6 provide the parts outside the CDR3, is DVKVTQSSRYLVKRTGEKVFLECVQDMDHENMFWYRQDPGLGLRLIYFSYDVKMKEKGDIPEGYSVSREKKERFSLILESASTNQTSMYLCASSTPGQGAYSPLHFGNGTRLTVT.

As concerns this clone: The CDR3 end is not reached by the read, which stops 3 residues before it; the germline J gene fills it in. The gene calls are TRBV28 and TRBJ1-6; 12 nucleotides match TRBD1. Germline V lookup: CDR1 MDHEN, CDR2 SYDVKM. V gave up 6 bases and J gave up 6 bases; unmatched junction bases: 15. The CDR3 spans 19 residues. The CDR3: CASSFPGTGGARINSPLHF. CDR3 DNA (partial): TGTGCCAGCAGCTTCCCCGGGACAGGGGGCGCCCGGATTAATTCACCC.

As regards this clone: The read terminates 3 residues ahead of where the CDR3 ends, so the germline J gene completes it. The genes are TRBV2 and TRBJ1-5, with D hard to call. V dropped 3 bases and J dropped 5 bases, with 11 bases sitting between them. This CDR3 contains 14 residues. CDR1 SNHLY and CDR2 FYNNEI come from the germline V gene. This chain's CDR3 is CASSETTVDQPQHF. The sequenced part of the CDR3 DNA is TGTGCCAGCAGTGAGACAACAGTTGATCAGCCC.

In the case of this clone: Read coverage stops 3 residues before the CDR3 terminus; the germline J gene supplies the remainder. V and J are TRBV7-3 and TRBJ2-2, with D unresolved. The V gene's germline CDR1 is SGHTA and CDR2 FQGTGA. V lost 5 bases, J lost 7 bases, and 14 bases lay in between. The CDR3 extends over 14 amino acids. The CDR3 DNA, read in part, is TGTGCCAGCAGCGCCCTTAGCTCCGACGGGGAG. Translating it yields CASSALSSDGE. Given in full, the CDR3 is CASSALSSDGELFF.

Regarding this clone: Read data end 3 residues before the CDR3 end; the end is taken from the germline J gene. V usage is TRBV5-4 and J usage is TRBJ2-7; tentative D call: TRBD2 (6 bases). Germline V gene sequence: CDR1 SGHNT, CDR2 YYREEE (reference sequence). The germline V and J ends were trimmed by 0 bases and 6 bases, with 19 bases remaining between them. The CDR3 totals 16 residues. The covered CDR3 bases are TGTGCCAGCAGCTTGGATTGGGGGGTGGGACGGGTCGAG. It codes for CASSLDWGVGRVE. The full CDR3 protein reads CASSLDWGVGRVEQYF.

The part of the CDR3 DNA that was read is TGCGCCAGCAGTTGGGACAGGGGGCTGGATGAG. Protein: CASSWDRGLDE. The whole CDR3 protein is CASSWDRGLDEQFF. The rearrangement uses TRBV10-2 and TRBJ2-1, with 12 bases lining up with TRBD1. The read ends 3 residues early relative to the CDR3; the germline J gene fills the gap. The V gene end was trimmed by 5 bases and the J gene end by 8 bases; junction bases not matched to a gene: 4. The CDR3 is 14 residues long. Germline-derived CDR1 and CDR2 are WSHSY and SAAADI.

Points on this clone: The DNA ends 3 residues before the CDR3 does, and the rest of the CDR3 is filled in from the germline J gene. The chain recombines TRBV7-3 with TRBJ2-5; 9 nucleotides line up with TRBD2. The length of the CDR3 is 14 residues. Germline lookup yields CDR1 SGHTA and CDR2 FQGTGA. J lost 5 bases, V lost 5 bases, and 6 bases had no gene match. The DNA read from the CDR3 is TGTGCCAGCAGCGCGGGGGGGGCTCAGGAGACC. This gives the protein CASSAGGAQET. The full CDR3 is CASSAGGAQETQYF.

To note about this clone: The read stops 3 residues short of the end of the CDR3; the missing end is completed from the germline J gene. V gene TRBV20-1 combines with J gene TRBJ2-1, with 8 bases identical to TRBD2. The germline V gene encodes CDR1 DFQATT and CDR2 SNEGSKA (reference sequence). The V gene end was trimmed by 0 bases and the J gene end by 3 bases; junction bases not matched to a gene: 7. This CDR3 contains 16 residues. The sequenced part of the CDR3 DNA is TGCAGTGCTAGAGAGGTACTAGCGGATATCTACAATGAG. Residues: CSAREVLADIYNE. The complete CDR3 protein is CSAREVLADIYNEQFF.

As regards this clone: The read terminates 3 residues before the CDR3 end, so the remaining end is supplied by the germline J gene. The same CDR3 also results from other DNA sequences found in this sample. The V gene is TRBV5-6, the J gene TRBJ2-2; no reliable D call. The CDR3 length is 14 residues. The V gene's germline CDR1 is SGHDT and CDR2 YYEEEE. The sequenced CDR3 bases are TGTGCCAGCAGCTTGATCGCAACTAATGAAAAG. It codes for CASSLIATNEK. The complete CDR3 sequence is CASSLIATNEKLFF.

A word on this clone: The CDR3 end lies 3 residues beyond the end of the read and is filled in from the germline J gene. The V and J genes are TRBV4-1 and TRBJ2-7; no firm D call. V dropped 4 bases and J dropped 4 bases, with 17 bases sitting between them. There are 15 residues in the CDR3. The germline V gene has CDR1 MGHRA and CDR2 YSYEKL. Partial CDR3 DNA: TGCGCCAGCAGCCGAGAAGGGTTTACGGAGTACGAG. Its protein product is CASSREGFTEYE. The complete CDR3 reads CASSREGFTEYEQYF.

Concerning this clone itself: The read terminates 3 residues before the CDR3 end, so the remaining end is supplied by the germline J gene. The chain combines TRBV20-1 with TRBJ2-3, with TRBD2 identical over 10 bases. V lost 3 bases and J lost 4; bases outside the gene matches: 4. Germline values: CDR1 DFQATT, CDR2 SNEGSKA (reference sequence). The CDR3 is 14 amino acids. The sequenced part of the CDR3 DNA is TGCAGTGCTAGGTCTAGCGGGGGAGCAGATACG. This gives the protein CSARSSGGADT. The CDR3 in full is CSARSSGGADTQYF.